Following are 18 T cell receptor beta chains from one sample sequenced in a study of T-cell memory formation after mild COVID-19. Each CDR3 protein is one row after TCRdb ran MiXCR on the 5' RACE reads. The sample lists more than 100,000 distinct CDR3 sequences, approximately 15% occurring once. Material for sequencing was PBMCs or a T cell subset sorted from them (not recorded which). Every receptor here comes from a man aged 18 to 30 who had mild COVID-19 (a few samples of this study predate the infection). Cell type and time point are not known.

This clonotype was observed a handful of times. J is TRBJ1-3 and V is TRBV4-3; D perhaps matches TRBD1 (6 bases). Germline loops: CDR1 LGHNA, CDR2 YSLEER. Trimming left V 4 bases short and J 0 bases short, with 10 bases between. This CDR3 has 15 residues. The CDR3: CASSPDRSSGNTIYF. CDR3 sequence (DNA): TGCGCCAGCAGCCCCGACAGGTCCTCTGGAAACACCATATATTTT.

The count of this clonotype is one. This chain uses TRBV5-1 with TRBJ1-1; 10 nucleotides line up with TRBD1. The V and J ends lost 1 base and 4 bases, in that order; junction bases with no gene match: 7. Germline V CDR1 and CDR2: SGHRS, YFSETQ. CDR3 length: 16 amino acids. CDR3 bases: TGCGCCAGCAGCTTGCGACAGGGGGCGCGTCCCACTGAAGCTTTCTTT. Translating it yields CASSLRQGARPTEAFF. Variable domain in full (rest from reference TRBV5-1 and TRBJ1-1): KAGVTQTPRYLIKTRGQQVTLSCSPISGHRSVSWYQQTPGQGLQFLFEYFSETQRNKGNFPGRFSGRQFSNSRSEMNVSTLELGDSALYLCASSLRQGARPTEAFFGQGTRLTVV.

The J gene is TRBJ2-3, the V gene TRBV4-1; 9 bases map to TRBD2. This CDR3 contains 17 residues. Germline CDR1 is MGHRA and CDR2 is YSYEKL. V gave up 0 bases and J gave up 3 bases; unmatched junction bases: 7. As DNA, the CDR3 is TGCGCCAGCAGCCAAGATCCTAGCGGGGTGAGGACAGATACGCAGTATTTT. Protein sequence: CASSQDPSGVRTDTQYF.

The J gene is TRBJ2-5, the V gene TRBV30, with D possibly matching TRBD2 (7 bases). The CDR3 runs to 15 residues. Between the trimmed V and J ends, which lost 0 bases and 2 bases, there was a span of 13 bases. Germline V gene data show CDR1 as GTSNPN and CDR2 as SVGIG (reference sequence). The CDR3 DNA reads TGTGCCTGGAGTGTAAACGGGGGGCTACAAGAGACCCAGTACTTC. The encoded protein is CAWSVNGGLQETQYF.

The sample holds a few counts of this clonotype. V and J are TRBV27 and TRBJ2-5; TRBD1 aligns across 8 bases. The V and J ends lost 6 bases and 5 bases, in that order; junction bases with no gene match: 5. The CDR3 consists of 13 residues. Germline-derived CDR1 and CDR2 are MNHEY and SMNVEV (reference sequence). The CDR3 DNA reads TGTGCCAGCAGGCAGGGGGCTGGGGAGACCCAGTACTTC. Its protein is CASRQGAGETQYF.

The J gene is TRBJ1-5, the V gene TRBV12-5; no clear D. Germline CDR1 LGHNT, CDR2 FRNRAP. With 6 bases removed from V and 8 bases from J, the gap between germline ends came to 14 bases. The CDR3 has 13 residues. The CDR3 is CASGRDGLKPQHF. The DNA of the CDR3 is TGTGCTAGTGGCCGTGACGGCCTGAAGCCCCAGCATTTT. Full variable domain (remainder filled in from reference TRBV12-5 and TRBJ1-5): DARVTQTPRHKVTEMGQEVTMRCQPILGHNTVFWYRQTMMQGLELLAYFRNRAPLDDSGMPKDRFSAEMPDATLATLKIQPSEPRDSAVYFCASGRDGLKPQHFGDGTRLSIL.

The chain is built from TRBV7-7 and TRBJ2-1; 9 bases fit TRBD2. Losses at the gene ends were 3 bases for V and 9 bases for J; bases not matched to a gene: 9. CDR1 and CDR2 from the germline V gene are SSHAT and FNYEAQ (reference sequence). This CDR3 is 15 amino acids long. In DNA form, the CDR3 reads TGTGCCAGCAGCTTCCTGGCTAGCGGGGCTGGTGAGCAGTTCTTC. This translates into CASSFLASGAGEQFF.

This clonotype was counted only a few times. The chain employs TRBV20-1 and TRBJ2-1, with 8 bases that match TRBD1. The CDR3 has 15 residues. Germline values: CDR1 DFQATT, CDR2 SNEGSKA (reference sequence). Trimming removed 3 bases from V and 1 base from J; junction bases left unmatched: 5. The CDR3 DNA is TGCAGTGCTAGGGACAGGGAGAGATCCTACAATGAGCAGTTCTTC. It encodes CSARDRERSYNEQFF.

This clonotype was picked up a small number of times. CDR3 DNA sequence: TGTGCCAGCAGCCTACAATTTCCGGAGGGGGCTTTCTTT. The encoded protein is CASSLQFPEGAFF. The chain is built from TRBV6-6 and TRBJ1-1; a possible D gene is TRBD1 (5 bases). The CDR3 is 13 residues long. The V gene's germline CDR1 is MNHNY and CDR2 SVGAGI (reference sequence). Trimming took 6 bases from V and 11 from J, leaving 19 bases between them.

The genes are TRBV4-3 and TRBJ1-2, with 7 bases matching TRBD1. Germline trimming cut 2 bases from V and 3 bases from J; bases unmatched to any gene: 6. The germline CDR1 and CDR2 sequences are LGHNA and YSLEER. The CDR3 extends over 15 amino acids. Here the CDR3 DNA reads TGCGCCAGCAGCCAAACGGACAGGACCTACTATGGCTACACCTTC. Translation: CASSQTDRTYYGYTF.

This clonotype was observed a handful of times. J is TRBJ2-3 and V is TRBV5-1; D might be TRBD1 or TRBD2, each matching 6 bases. V lost 4 bases and J lost 2, with 11 bases in between. Germline V CDR1 and CDR2: SGHRS, YFSETQ. The CDR3 sequence is 14 residues long. CDR3 in amino acids: CASSLGGYTDTQYF. The CDR3 DNA reads as TGCGCCAGCAGCCTAGGGGGGTACACAGATACGCAGTATTTT.

The chain carries TRBV20-1 and TRBJ2-7; 8 bases align to TRBD2. The CDR3 contains 16 residues. CDR1 is DFQATT and CDR2 is SNEGSKA in the germline V gene (reference sequence). The trim removed 2 bases at V and 0 bases at J, leaving 9 bases unmatched. The chain's CDR3 is CSARSRSGTPSYEQYF. In nucleotides, the CDR3 is TGCAGTGCTAGATCCCGTAGCGGGACACCCTCCTACGAGCAGTACTTC.

This sequence joins TRBV6-1 and TRBJ1-4; no clear D gene. V lost 6 bases to trimming and J lost 8 bases, with 10 bases between them. Germline V gene sequence: CDR1 MNHNS, CDR2 SASEGT. The CDR3 is 12 residues long. The CDR3 protein is CASRGVYEKLFF. In DNA, the CDR3 is TGTGCCAGCAGGGGAGTTTACGAAAAACTGTTTTTT.

This clonotype came up a few times. This sequence joins TRBV5-1 and TRBJ1-1, with D perhaps matching TRBD1 (6 bases). CDR3 length: 14 amino acids. The V gene lost 2 bases and the J gene lost 6 bases, with 14 bases spanning the gap. Germline V lookup: CDR1 SGHRS, CDR2 YFSETQ. The CDR3 nucleotides are TGCGCCAGCAGCTTAAACAGGGCCGAGGCTGAAGCTTTCTTT. As protein: CASSLNRAEAEAFF.

The rearrangement uses TRBV24-1 and TRBJ2-1; 8 nucleotides align to TRBD2. In germline, CDR1 is KGHDR, CDR2 SFDVKD. The length of the CDR3 is 15 residues. Trimming removed 2 bases from V and 4 bases from J; junction bases left unmatched: 3. The CDR3 DNA follows: TGTGCCACCAGTGATTATAGCGGGGTTTACAATGAGCAGTTCTTC. Translating it yields CATSDYSGVYNEQFF.

The chain employs TRBV5-4 and TRBJ1-1; D remains ambiguous. V lost 4 bases, J lost 5 bases, and 12 bases lay in between. The CDR3 has 13 amino acids. Germline assignment: CDR1 SGHNT and CDR2 YYREEE (reference sequence). The CDR3 sequence is CASSPSVLTEAFF. In DNA, the CDR3 is TGTGCCAGCAGCCCGAGCGTTTTAACTGAAGCTTTCTTT.

V is TRBV6-1 and J is TRBJ2-7; D may match TRBD1 or TRBD2 (6 bases each). The CDR3 covers 12 residues. In germline, CDR1 is MNHNS, CDR2 SASEGT. V shed 8 bases and J shed 3 bases, with 11 bases lying between them. The CDR3 nucleotides read TGTGCCAGCTCCCGGGGGCTCTACGAGCAGTACGTC. Its protein is CASSRGLYEQYV.

The count of this clonotype is one. The CDR3 sequence is CASSQDSLDTQYF. The CDR3 coding sequence is TGTGCCAGCAGCCAAGATTCATTAGATACGCAGTATTTT. This chain joins TRBV14 and TRBJ2-3; D is uncertain. Per germline, CDR1 SGHDN and CDR2 FVKESK. Deletions cut 0 bases from V and 5 bases from J, with 6 bases between. The CDR3 covers 13 residues.